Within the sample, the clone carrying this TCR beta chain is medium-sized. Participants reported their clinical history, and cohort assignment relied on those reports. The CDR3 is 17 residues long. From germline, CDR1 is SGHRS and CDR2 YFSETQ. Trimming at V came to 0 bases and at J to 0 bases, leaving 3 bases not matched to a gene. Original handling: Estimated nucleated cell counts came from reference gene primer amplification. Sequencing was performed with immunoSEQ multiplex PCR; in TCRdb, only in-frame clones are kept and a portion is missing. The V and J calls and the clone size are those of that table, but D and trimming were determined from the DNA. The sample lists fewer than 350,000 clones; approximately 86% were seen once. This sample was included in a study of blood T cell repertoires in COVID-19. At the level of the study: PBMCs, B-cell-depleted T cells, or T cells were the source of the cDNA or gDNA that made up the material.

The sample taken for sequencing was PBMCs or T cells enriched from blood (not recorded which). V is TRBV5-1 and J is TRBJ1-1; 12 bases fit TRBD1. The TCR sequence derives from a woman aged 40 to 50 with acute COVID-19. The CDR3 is CASSLGDRGLLNTEAFF. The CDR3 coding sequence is TGCGCCAGCAGCTTGGGGGACAGGGGGCTACTGAACACTGAAGCTTTCTTT.